The 31 T cell receptor beta chains listed next were all sequenced from one sample in a study of control samples from healthy donors and cancer patients. Repertoires were generated with immunoSEQ multiplex PCR, while TCRdb's copy carries only in-frame clones and drops some. The sample lists about 180,000 clones, more than 90% occurring once. Sequencing input: blood. The source of these receptors is a man aged 25 to 40 in good health.

The count of this clone is one. This chain connects TRBV6-6 to TRBJ1-2, with a tentative D call TRBD1 (5 bases). CDR3 length equals 14 residues. Germline V CDR1 and CDR2: MNHNY, SVGAGI (reference sequence). The germline V and J ends were trimmed by 2 bases and 4 bases, with 11 bases remaining between them. CDR3 loop: CASSYNQGSYGYTF. CDR3 DNA: TGTGCCAGCAGTTACAATCAGGGATCCTATGGCTACACCTTC.

V usage is TRBV4-3 and J usage is TRBJ1-4; D remains unclear. The V and J ends lost 4 bases and 8 bases respectively, with 11 bases between them. Germline-derived CDR1 and CDR2 are LGHNA and YSLEER. This CDR3 region has 13 residues. This CDR3 reads CASSPPAREKLFF. CDR3 DNA sequence: TGCGCCAGCAGCCCCCCCGCGCGAGAAAAACTGTTTTTT.

J is TRBJ1-5 and V is TRBV19; D is possibly TRBD1 (5 bases). The CDR3 has 14 amino acids. CDR1 LNHDA and CDR2 SQIVND come from the germline V gene (reference sequence). The V gene lost 7 bases and the J gene lost 6 bases, with 16 bases spanning the gap. For the CDR3, the DNA is TGTGCCAGTACCCTCCCAGGGTTGGGTCAGCCCCAGCATTTT. It codes for CASTLPGLGQPQHF. Full variable domain (missing parts from reference TRBV19 and TRBJ1-5): DGGITQSPKYLFRKEGQNVTLSCEQNLNHDAMYWYRQDPGQGLRLIYYSQIVNDFQKGDIAEGYSVSREKKESFPLTVTSAQKNPTAFYLCASTLPGLGQPQHFGDGTRLSIL.

The chain has TRBV6-5 and TRBJ2-7; D is perhaps TRBD1 (6 bases). Between the trimmed V and J ends, which lost 6 bases and 1 base, there was a span of 16 bases. The CDR3 spans 15 residues. The germline CDR1 and CDR2 sequences are MNHEY and SVGAGI. The CDR3, as DNA: TGTGCCAGCAGGCGAACGAGACAGGCTTCCTACGAGCAGTACTTC. Its protein product is CASRRTRQASYEQYF.

The chain links TRBV7-2 to TRBJ2-7; D gene unclear. CDR1 is SGHTA and CDR2 is FQGNSA in the germline V gene. The V and J ends lost 4 bases and 1 base respectively, with 14 bases between them. This CDR3 is built from 15 residues. The CDR3 bases are TGTGCCAGCAGCTGGGATAGTGTTGGGTCCTACGAGCAGTACTTC. It codes for CASSWDSVGSYEQYF.

The chain uses TRBV18 and TRBJ2-5; no reliable D call. V lost 2 bases, J lost 5 bases, and 9 bases lay in between. The CDR3 contains 13 residues. In germline, CDR1 is KGHSH, CDR2 LQKENI. This chain's CDR3 is CASSPSLGETQYF. The CDR3, as DNA: TGTGCCAGCTCACCATCTTTGGGGGAGACCCAGTACTTC. The whole variable domain, remainder taken from reference TRBV18 and TRBJ2-5, is NAGVMQNPRHLVRRRGQEARLRCSPMKGHSHVYWYRQLPEEGLKFMVYLQKENIIDESGMPKERFSAEFPKEGPSILRIQQVVRGDSAAYFCASSPSLGETQYFGPGTRLLVL.

The chain couples TRBV4-1 to TRBJ2-1, with a weak D call TRBD2 (6 bases). Trimming took off 4 bases at V and 10 bases at J, with 17 bases between the two ends. In germline, CDR1 is MGHRA, CDR2 YSYEKL. The CDR3 extends over 14 amino acids. This CDR3 is CASSLSAWGREQFF. As DNA, the CDR3 is TGCGCCAGCAGCCTAAGTGCCTGGGGGAGGGAGCAGTTCTTC.

This chain links TRBV6-5 with TRBJ2-3; a weak D match, TRBD2 (5 bases). CDR1 is MNHEY and CDR2 is SVGAGI in the germline V gene. The CDR3 consists of 12 residues. V was shortened by 2 bases and J by 6 bases, with 6 bases between the two germline ends. CDR3 nucleotides: TGTGCCAGCAGTTACCCGGGGGATACGCAGTATTTT. This translates into CASSYPGDTQYF.

V usage is TRBV5-5 and J usage is TRBJ2-5; perhaps TRBD1 as D (8 bases). CDR1 and CDR2 from the germline V gene are SGHKS and YYEKEE (reference sequence). This CDR3 is built from 19 residues. Between the trimmed V and J ends, which lost 1 base and 5 bases, there was a span of 27 bases. The chain's CDR3 is CASSLNRKLADRVFETQYF. In DNA, the CDR3 is TGTGCCAGCAGCTTGAACCGTAAGCTAGCGGACAGGGTGTTCGAGACCCAGTACTTC. Full variable domain (outside the CDR3, taken from reference TRBV5-5 and TRBJ2-5): DAGVTQSPTHLIKTRGQQVTLRCSPISGHKSVSWYQQVLGQGPQFIFQYYEKEERGRGNFPDRFSARQFPNYSSELNVNALLLGDSALYLCASSLNRKLADRVFETQYFGPGTRLLVL.

The chain joins TRBV6-2 or TRBV6-3 to TRBJ2-7; possibly TRBD2 for D (6 bases). V gave up 2 bases and J gave up 1 base, with 18 bases separating them. The germline gives CDR1 MNHEY, CDR2 SVGEGT. This CDR3 spans 17 amino acids. Here the CDR3 DNA reads TGTGCCAGCAGTTACCCCGGGACTTTGCTTGAGTCCTACGAGCAGTACTTC. This gives the protein CASSYPGTLLESYEQYF.

The chain carries TRBV18 and TRBJ2-2, with a weak D call TRBD1 (5 bases). Germline loops: CDR1 KGHSH, CDR2 LQKENI. V shed 5 bases and J shed 2 bases, with 12 bases lying between them. CDR3 size: 15 residues. CDR3 protein: CASSFDSPNTGELFF. CDR3 in DNA: TGTGCCAGCTCATTCGACAGCCCCAACACCGGGGAGCTGTTTTTT. Full variable domain (remainder filled in from reference TRBV18 and TRBJ2-2): NAGVMQNPRHLVRRRGQEARLRCSPMKGHSHVYWYRQLPEEGLKFMVYLQKENIIDESGMPKERFSAEFPKEGPSILRIQQVVRGDSAAYFCASSFDSPNTGELFFGEGSRLTVL.

This CDR3 is CASSPSGTRRTGELFF. The CDR3 nucleotides are TGCGCCAGCAGCCCCTCCGGGACTAGACGGACCGGGGAGCTGTTTTTT. The rearrangement uses TRBV4-1 and TRBJ2-2; TRBD2 aligns across 8 bases. The trim removed 4 bases at V and 5 bases at J, leaving 9 bases unmatched. Germline CDR1 reads MGHRA; CDR2 reads YSYEKL. CDR3 length equals 16 residues.

V usage is TRBV6-1 and J usage is TRBJ2-2; 9 bases are a match to TRBD2. Germline CDR1 and CDR2: MNHNS and SASEGT. Trimming cost V 2 bases and J 6 bases; bases outside gene matches: 4. The CDR3 length is 15 residues. The CDR3 spells CASSELAGIPGELFF. CDR3 sequence (DNA): TGTGCCAGCAGTGAACTAGCGGGGATCCCCGGGGAGCTGTTTTTT.

The chain couples TRBV6-1 to TRBJ1-5; TRBD1 matches at 7 bases. Germline V gene data show CDR1 as MNHNS and CDR2 as SASEGT. CDR3 size: 14 residues. V lost 1 base, J lost 4 bases, and 1 base stayed unmatched. Here the CDR3 DNA reads TGTGCCAGCAGTGAAGGACAGGGAAATCAGCCCCAGCATTTT. Translation: CASSEGQGNQPQHF.

This chain connects TRBV24-1 to TRBJ2-3; 7 bases align to TRBD2. Germline V gene lookup returns CDR1 KGHDR and CDR2 SFDVKD. Unmatched junction bases numbered 0, after V lost 3 bases and J lost 4 bases. This CDR3 is 13 amino acids long. The CDR3 DNA sequence: TGTGCCACCAGTGATGGGGGGGCAGATACGCAGTATTTT. The encoded protein is CATSDGGADTQYF.

This chain links TRBV6-5 with TRBJ1-1, with a tentative D call TRBD1 (5 bases). CDR1 MNHEY and CDR2 SVGAGI come from the germline V gene. Deletions cut 1 base from V and 1 base from J, with 10 bases between. The CDR3 covers 15 residues. The CDR3 protein is CASSYWGGGNTEAFF. CDR3 bases: TGTGCCAGCAGTTACTGGGGCGGGGGGAACACTGAAGCTTTCTTT.

This clone was seen just once. This chain connects TRBV16 to TRBJ1-2; maybe TRBD1 (5 bases). Germline V gene sequence: CDR1 KGHSY, CDR2 FQNENV. The CDR3 is 15 residues long. Trimming took off 6 bases at V and 1 base at J, with 15 bases between the two ends. The CDR3 DNA is TGTGCCAGCAGTACCGGGACTTTATTTAACTATGGCTACACCTTC. Encoded protein: CASSTGTLFNYGYTF.

The DNA for the CDR3 is TGTGCCAGCAGCTCCCCTTCTTATAATTCACCCCTCCACTTT. This encodes CASSSPSYNSPLHF. V and J are TRBV7-9 and TRBJ1-6; D not certain. Germline CDR1 is SEHNR and CDR2 is FQNEAQ (reference sequence). This CDR3 spans 14 amino acids. The ends were cut back, 4 bases at V and 4 bases at J, with 8 bases in the middle.

The V and J genes are TRBV6-5 and TRBJ1-5; no firm D call. Germline assignment: CDR1 MNHEY and CDR2 SVGAGI. With 2 bases removed from V and 5 bases from J, the gap between germline ends came to 7 bases. The CDR3 sequence is 13 residues long. This CDR3 reads CASSYRDDQPQHF. The CDR3 DNA follows: TGTGCCAGCAGTTACAGGGATGATCAGCCCCAGCATTTT.

This clone was seen once. This chain links TRBV27 with TRBJ1-5; D uncertain. Trimming cost V 0 bases and J 2 bases, with 8 bases left between them. Germline values: CDR1 MNHEY, CDR2 SMNVEV (reference sequence). The CDR3 is 15 amino acids. The CDR3 DNA sequence: TGTGCCAGCAGTTTATCGGGGAGGGGCAATCAGCCCCAGCATTTT. Its translation: CASSLSGRGNQPQHF.

This rearrangement joins TRBV5-8 to TRBJ2-3, with D possibly TRBD1 on 5 matching bases. Germline lookup yields CDR1 SGHTS and CDR2 YDEGEE. The V and J ends lost 4 bases and 0 bases respectively, with 12 bases between them. This CDR3 has 15 amino acids. The CDR3 DNA reads TGTGCCAGCAGCCACGACAGCCCTAGCACAGATACGCAGTATTTT. It codes for CASSHDSPSTDTQYF.

This clone has just one count. V is TRBV7-9 and J is TRBJ2-7; 11 positions agree with TRBD2. The CDR3 totals 14 residues. Germline CDR1 and CDR2: SEHNR and FQNEAQ (reference sequence). With V trimmed by 5 bases and J by 2 bases, 2 bases remained unmatched. The CDR3 loop is CASSVSGGAYEQYF. CDR3 coding DNA: TGTGCCAGCAGCGTTAGCGGGGGGGCCTACGAGCAGTACTTC.

The V gene is TRBV6-2 or TRBV6-3, the J gene TRBJ2-1, with 11 nucleotides matching TRBD2. The CDR3 covers 15 residues. Germline CDR1 MNHEY, CDR2 SVGEGT. V lost 3 bases and J lost 7; bases outside the gene matches: 5. Written as DNA, the CDR3 is TGTGCCAGCAGTTATAGTAGCGGGGGGGCTAATGAGCAGTTCTTC. Its protein product is CASSYSSGGANEQFF.

This clone showed up just once. The V and J genes are TRBV27 and TRBJ1-2; unclear D gene. The CDR3 extends over 15 amino acids. Germline V CDR1 and CDR2: MNHEY, SMNVEV (reference sequence). Trimming stripped 1 base from V and 4 bases from J, with 13 bases between. Written as DNA, the CDR3 is TGTGCCAGCAGTTTATATGGAGCTGGGAGCTATGGCTACACCTTC. Protein: CASSLYGAGSYGYTF.

J is TRBJ2-1 and V is TRBV13; D is unresolved. The V end lost 1 base, the J end lost 6 bases, and 16 bases lay between the germline ends. CDR1 and CDR2 from the germline V gene are PRHDT and FYEKMQ (reference sequence). CDR3 length equals 16 residues. The CDR3 DNA follows: TGTGCCAGCAGCTTAGTAGGTTCGGGTCTCGGCAATGAGCAGTTCTTC. This gives the protein CASSLVGSGLGNEQFF.

This sequence joins TRBV5-1 and TRBJ2-7; possibly TRBD1 for D (5 bases). The CDR3 has 13 residues. With 2 bases removed from V and 7 bases from J, the gap between germline ends came to 13 bases. The germline gives CDR1 SGHRS, CDR2 YFSETQ. The CDR3 DNA reads as TGCGCCAGCAGCTTACAGGTATCCGGGGAGCAGTACTTC. This codes for CASSLQVSGEQYF.

This clone has a handful of counts. The CDR3 nucleotides are TGCGCCAGCAGCTTGGTAGAAAACTATGGCTACACCTTC. Its translation is CASSLVENYGYTF. The rearrangement uses TRBV5-1 and TRBJ1-2; unclear D gene. The ends were cut back, 0 bases at V and 2 bases at J, with 5 bases in the middle. The germline gives CDR1 SGHRS, CDR2 YFSETQ. The length of the CDR3 is 13 residues.

The chain is built from TRBV29-1 and TRBJ1-1; TRBD1 aligns across 9 bases. From germline, CDR1 is SQVTM and CDR2 ANQGSEA. The CDR3 runs 13 residues. The J segment lost 4 bases and the V segment lost 3 bases, leaving 3 bases of the junction unmatched. CDR3 sequence reads: CSVDRDRVTEAFF. In DNA, the CDR3 is TGCAGCGTTGACCGGGACAGGGTCACTGAAGCTTTCTTT. Complete variable domain (other parts from reference TRBV29-1 and TRBJ1-1): SAVISQKPSRDICQRGTSLTIQCQVDSQVTMMFWYRQQPGQSLTLIATANQGSEATYESGFVIDKFPISRPNLTFSTLTVSNMSPEDSSIYLCSVDRDRVTEAFFGQGTRLTVV.

The CDR3 coding sequence is TGTGCCAGCAGCCGGACTAGCGGGAGATTCGGGGATACGCAGTATTTT. Translating gives CASSRTSGRFGDTQYF. This chain uses TRBV21-1 with TRBJ2-3; the tabulated D call, TRBD2, remains unverified against the DNA. TRBV21-1 is designated a pseudogene. The CDR3 extends over 16 amino acids.

The chain carries TRBV9 and TRBJ2-5, with 10 bases identical to TRBD2. The trim removed 5 bases at V and 2 bases at J, leaving 3 bases unmatched. The CDR3 is 14 amino acids. Germline CDR1 and CDR2: SGDLS and YYNGEE. CDR3 DNA sequence: TGTGCCAGCAGTGTTAGCGGGGGGCAAGAGACCCAGTACTTC. It translates to CASSVSGGQETQYF.

V and J are TRBV4-1 and TRBJ2-2; TRBD2 aligns across 9 bases. This CDR3 has 16 amino acids. J was trimmed by 6 bases and V by 1 base; bases with no gene match: 6. Germline assignment: CDR1 MGHRA and CDR2 YSYEKL. The CDR3 sequence is CASSQVGGRGPGELFF. The CDR3 region has the DNA TGCGCCAGCAGCCAAGTTGGCGGGAGGGGGCCCGGGGAGCTGTTTTTT.